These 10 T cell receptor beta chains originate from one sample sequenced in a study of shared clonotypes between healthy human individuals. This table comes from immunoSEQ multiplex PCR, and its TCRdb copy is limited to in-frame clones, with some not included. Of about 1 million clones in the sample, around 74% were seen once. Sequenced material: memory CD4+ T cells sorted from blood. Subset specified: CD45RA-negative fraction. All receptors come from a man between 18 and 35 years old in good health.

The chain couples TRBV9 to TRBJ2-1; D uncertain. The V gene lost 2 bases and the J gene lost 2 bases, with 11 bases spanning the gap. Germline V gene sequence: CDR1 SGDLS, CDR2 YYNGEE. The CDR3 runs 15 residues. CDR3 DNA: TGTGCCAGCAGCGTTGGGATCACCCCCTACAATGAGCAGTTCTTC. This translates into CASSVGITPYNEQFF.

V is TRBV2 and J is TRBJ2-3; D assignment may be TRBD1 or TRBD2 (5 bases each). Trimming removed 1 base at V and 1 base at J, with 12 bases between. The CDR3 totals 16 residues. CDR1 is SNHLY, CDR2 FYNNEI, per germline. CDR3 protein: CASSEGVRGGTDTQYF. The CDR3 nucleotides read TGTGCCAGCAGTGAAGGGGTTAGAGGGGGCACAGATACGCAGTATTTT.

CDR3 DNA: TGTGCCAGCACCGAGGGAGGGACAGATACGCAGTATTTT. This gives the protein CASTEGGTDTQYF. The chain carries TRBV6-1 and TRBJ2-3; TRBD2 aligns across 7 bases. Germline CDR1 is MNHNS and CDR2 is SASEGT. CDR3 length equals 13 residues. The ends lost 7 bases at V and 3 bases at J; junction bases unmatched: 4.

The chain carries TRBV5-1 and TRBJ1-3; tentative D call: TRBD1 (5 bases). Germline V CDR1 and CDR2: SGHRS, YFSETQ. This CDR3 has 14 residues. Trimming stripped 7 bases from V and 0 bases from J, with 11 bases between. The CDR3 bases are TGCGCCAGCCGGGAGGGGAGCTCTGGAAACACCATATATTTT. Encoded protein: CASREGSSGNTIYF. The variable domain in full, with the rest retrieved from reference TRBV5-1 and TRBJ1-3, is KAGVTQTPRYLIKTRGQQVTLSCSPISGHRSVSWYQQTPGQGLQFLFEYFSETQRNKGNFPGRFSGRQFSNSRSEMNVSTLELGDSALYLCASREGSSGNTIYFGEGSWLTVV.

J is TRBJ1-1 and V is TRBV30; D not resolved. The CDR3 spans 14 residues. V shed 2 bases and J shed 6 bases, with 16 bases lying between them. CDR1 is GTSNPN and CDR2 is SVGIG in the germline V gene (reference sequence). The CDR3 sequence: CAWSQGRPGAEAFF. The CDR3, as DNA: TGTGCCTGGAGTCAAGGACGCCCCGGGGCTGAAGCTTTCTTT.

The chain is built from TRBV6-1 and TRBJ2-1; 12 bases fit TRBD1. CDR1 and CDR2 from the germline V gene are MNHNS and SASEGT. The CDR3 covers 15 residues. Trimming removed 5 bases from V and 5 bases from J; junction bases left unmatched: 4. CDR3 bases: TGTGCCAGCAGTAGGGGACAGGGGGCAAACAATGAGCAGTTCTTC. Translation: CASSRGQGANNEQFF.

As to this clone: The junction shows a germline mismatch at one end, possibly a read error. The CDR3 sequence is CASSFREEGFGELFF. In DNA form, the CDR3 reads TGCGCCAGCAGCTTTAGAGAGGAGGGATTCGGGGAGTTGTTTTTT. V gene TRBV5-1 combines with J gene TRBJ2-2, with D perhaps TRBD2 (6 bases). In germline, CDR1 is SGHRS, CDR2 YFSETQ. The CDR3 totals 15 residues.

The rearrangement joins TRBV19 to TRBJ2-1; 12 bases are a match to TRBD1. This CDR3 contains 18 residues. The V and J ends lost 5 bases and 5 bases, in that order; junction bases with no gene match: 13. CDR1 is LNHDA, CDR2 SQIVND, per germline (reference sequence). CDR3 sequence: CASSSFRGQGAFNNEQFF. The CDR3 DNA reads TGTGCCAGTAGTTCCTTTCGGGGACAGGGGGCGTTCAACAATGAGCAGTTCTTC.

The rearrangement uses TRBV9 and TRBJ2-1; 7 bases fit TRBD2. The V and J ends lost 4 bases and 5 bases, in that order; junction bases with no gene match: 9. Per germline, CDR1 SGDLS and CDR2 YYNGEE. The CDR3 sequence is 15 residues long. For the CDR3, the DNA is TGTGCCAGCAGCCCTCGAACGGGAGGAGACAATGAGCAGTTCTTC. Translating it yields CASSPRTGGDNEQFF.

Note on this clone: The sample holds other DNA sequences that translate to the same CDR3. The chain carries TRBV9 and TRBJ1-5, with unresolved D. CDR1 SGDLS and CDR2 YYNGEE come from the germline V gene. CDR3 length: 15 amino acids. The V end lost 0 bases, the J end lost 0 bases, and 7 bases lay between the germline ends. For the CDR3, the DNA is TGTGCCAGCAGCGTAGGGGGAAATAGCAATCAGCCCCAGCATTTT. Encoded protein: CASSVGGNSNQPQHF.